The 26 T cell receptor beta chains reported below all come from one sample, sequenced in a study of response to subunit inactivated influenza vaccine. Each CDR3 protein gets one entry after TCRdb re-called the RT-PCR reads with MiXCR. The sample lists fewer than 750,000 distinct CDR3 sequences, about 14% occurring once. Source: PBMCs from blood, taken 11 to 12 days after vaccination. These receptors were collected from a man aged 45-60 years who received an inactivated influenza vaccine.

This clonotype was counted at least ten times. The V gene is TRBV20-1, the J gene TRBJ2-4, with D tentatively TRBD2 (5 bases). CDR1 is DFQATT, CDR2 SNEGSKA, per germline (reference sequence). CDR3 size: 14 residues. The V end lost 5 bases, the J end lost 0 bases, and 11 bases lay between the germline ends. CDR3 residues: CSARGILAKNIQYF. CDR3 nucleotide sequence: TGCAGTGCTCGGGGTATCCTAGCCAAAAACATTCAGTACTTC.

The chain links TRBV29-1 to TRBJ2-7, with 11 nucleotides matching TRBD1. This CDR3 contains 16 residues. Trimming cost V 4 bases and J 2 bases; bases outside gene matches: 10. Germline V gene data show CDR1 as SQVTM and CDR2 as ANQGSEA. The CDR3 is CSVGVHRDRGTYEQYF. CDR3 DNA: TGCAGCGTTGGTGTACATCGGGACAGGGGGACCTACGAGCAGTACTTC.

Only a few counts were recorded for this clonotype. The CDR3 DNA is TGTGCCAGCAGCCCTGCTGGGGCAGGGCCGAATGAGCAGTTCTTC. This sequence encodes CASSPAGAGPNEQFF. This sequence joins TRBV7-9 and TRBJ2-1; tentatively, D is TRBD1 (5 bases). The germline V gene has CDR1 SEHNR and CDR2 FQNEAQ (reference sequence). V lost 5 bases and J 7 bases, leaving 18 bases between the germline ends. The CDR3 loop spans 15 amino acids. The full variable domain, with the rest looked up from reference TRBV7-9 and TRBJ2-1, is DTGVSQNPRHKITKRGQNVTFRCDPISEHNRLYWYRQTLGQGPEFLTYFQNEAQLEKSRLLSDRFSAERPKGSFSTLEIQRTEQGDSAMYLCASSPAGAGPNEQFFGPGTRLTVL.

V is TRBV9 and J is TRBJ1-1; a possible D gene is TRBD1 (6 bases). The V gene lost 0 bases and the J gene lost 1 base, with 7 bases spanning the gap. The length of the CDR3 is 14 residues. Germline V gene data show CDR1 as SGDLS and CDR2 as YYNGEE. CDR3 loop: CASSVGDTNTEAFF. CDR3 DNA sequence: TGTGCCAGCAGCGTAGGGGACACGAACACTGAAGCTTTCTTT.

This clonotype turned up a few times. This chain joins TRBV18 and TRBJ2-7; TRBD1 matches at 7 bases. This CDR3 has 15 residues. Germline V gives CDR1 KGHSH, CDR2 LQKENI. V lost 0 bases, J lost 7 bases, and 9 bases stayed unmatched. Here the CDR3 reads CASSPPTGLGPEQYF. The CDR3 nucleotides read TGTGCCAGCTCACCACCGACAGGGTTGGGACCGGAGCAGTACTTC.

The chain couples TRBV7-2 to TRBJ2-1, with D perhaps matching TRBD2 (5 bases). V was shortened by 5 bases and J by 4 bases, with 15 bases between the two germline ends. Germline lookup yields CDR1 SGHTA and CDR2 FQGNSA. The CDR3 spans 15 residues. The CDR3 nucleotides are TGTGCCAGCAGCCGTGACGGGCAGCGGTACAATGAGCAGTTCTTC. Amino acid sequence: CASSRDGQRYNEQFF.

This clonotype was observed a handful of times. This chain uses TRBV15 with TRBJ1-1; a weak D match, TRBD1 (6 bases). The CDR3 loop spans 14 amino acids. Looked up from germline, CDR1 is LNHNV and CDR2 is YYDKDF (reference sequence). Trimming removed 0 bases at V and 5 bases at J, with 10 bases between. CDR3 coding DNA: TGTGCCACCAGCAGAGACCCCAGGGGAACTGAAGCTTTCTTT. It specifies CATSRDPRGTEAFF.

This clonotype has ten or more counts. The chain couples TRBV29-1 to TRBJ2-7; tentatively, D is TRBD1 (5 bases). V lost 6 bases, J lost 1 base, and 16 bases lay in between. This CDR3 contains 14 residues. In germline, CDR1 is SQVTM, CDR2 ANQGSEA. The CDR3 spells CSVGSWGFSYEQYF. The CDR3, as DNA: TGCAGCGTCGGATCTTGGGGCTTTTCCTACGAGCAGTACTTC.

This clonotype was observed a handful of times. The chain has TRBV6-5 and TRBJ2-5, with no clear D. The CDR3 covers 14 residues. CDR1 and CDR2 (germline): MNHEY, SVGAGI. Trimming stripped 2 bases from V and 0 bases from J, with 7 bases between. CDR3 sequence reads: CASSYGDYQETQYF. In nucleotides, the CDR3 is TGTGCCAGCAGTTACGGCGACTACCAAGAGACCCAGTACTTC.

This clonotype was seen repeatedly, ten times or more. The CDR3 sequence is CASSPGQLRTGELFF. The CDR3 region has the DNA TGTGCCAGCAGCCCGGGACAGCTGCGGACCGGGGAGCTGTTTTTT. The gene calls are TRBV14 and TRBJ2-2, with 7 positions matching TRBD1. Germline loops: CDR1 SGHDN, CDR2 FVKESK. With V trimmed by 4 bases and J by 5 bases, 7 bases remained unmatched. The CDR3 is 15 residues long.

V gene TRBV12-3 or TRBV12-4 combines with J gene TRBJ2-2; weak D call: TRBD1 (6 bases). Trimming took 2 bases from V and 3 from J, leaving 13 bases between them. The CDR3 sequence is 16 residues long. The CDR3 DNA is TGTGCCAGCAGTTTAAATGCAGGGGCAGACACCGGGGAGCTGTTTTTT. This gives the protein CASSLNAGADTGELFF.

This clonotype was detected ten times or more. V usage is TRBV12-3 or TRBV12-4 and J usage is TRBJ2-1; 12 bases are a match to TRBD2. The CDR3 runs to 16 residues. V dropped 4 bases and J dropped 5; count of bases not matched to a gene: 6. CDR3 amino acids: CASSSRTSGENNEQFF. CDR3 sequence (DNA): TGTGCCAGCAGTTCACGGACTAGCGGGGAAAACAATGAGCAGTTCTTC.

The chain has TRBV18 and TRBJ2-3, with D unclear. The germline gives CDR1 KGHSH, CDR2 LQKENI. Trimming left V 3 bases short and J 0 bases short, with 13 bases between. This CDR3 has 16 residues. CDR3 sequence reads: CASSPPTAASTDTQYF. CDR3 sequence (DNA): TGTGCCAGCTCACCCCCCACCGCAGCTAGCACAGATACGCAGTATTTT.

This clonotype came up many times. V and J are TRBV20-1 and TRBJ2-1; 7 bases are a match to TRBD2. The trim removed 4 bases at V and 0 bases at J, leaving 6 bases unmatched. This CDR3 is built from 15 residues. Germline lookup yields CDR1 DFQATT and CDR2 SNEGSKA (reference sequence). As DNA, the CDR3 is TGCAGTGCTAAGAAACGGACTAGCTCCTACAATGAGCAGTTCTTC. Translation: CSAKKRTSSYNEQFF.

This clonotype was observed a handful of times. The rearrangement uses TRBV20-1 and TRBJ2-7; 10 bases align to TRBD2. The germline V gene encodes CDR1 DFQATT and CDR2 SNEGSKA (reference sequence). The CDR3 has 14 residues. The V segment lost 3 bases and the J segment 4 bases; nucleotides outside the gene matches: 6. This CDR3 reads CSASSTSGMYEQYF. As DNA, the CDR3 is TGCAGTGCTAGTTCCACTAGCGGGATGTACGAGCAGTACTTC.

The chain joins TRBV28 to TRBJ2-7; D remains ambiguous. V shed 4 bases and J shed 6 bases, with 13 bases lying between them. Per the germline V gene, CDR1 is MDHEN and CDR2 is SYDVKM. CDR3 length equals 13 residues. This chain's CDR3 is CASSSFVVGEQYF. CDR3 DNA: TGTGCCAGCAGTTCTTTCGTGGTGGGCGAGCAGTACTTC.

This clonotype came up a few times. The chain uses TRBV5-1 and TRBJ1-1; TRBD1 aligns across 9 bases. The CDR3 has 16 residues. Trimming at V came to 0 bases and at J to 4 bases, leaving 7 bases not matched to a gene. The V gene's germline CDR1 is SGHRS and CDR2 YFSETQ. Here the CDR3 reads CASSLVTGGLVTEAFF. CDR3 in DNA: TGCGCCAGCAGCTTGGTAACAGGGGGCTTGGTCACTGAAGCTTTCTTT.

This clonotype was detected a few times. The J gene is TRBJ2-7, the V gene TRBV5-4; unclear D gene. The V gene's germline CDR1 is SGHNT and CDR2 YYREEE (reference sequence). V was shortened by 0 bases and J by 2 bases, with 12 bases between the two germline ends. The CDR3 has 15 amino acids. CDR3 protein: CASSLEGSATYEQYF. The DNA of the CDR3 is TGTGCCAGCAGCTTGGAGGGTAGTGCTACCTACGAGCAGTACTTC. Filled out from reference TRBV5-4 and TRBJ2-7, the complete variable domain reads ETGVTQSPTHLIKTRGQQVTLRCSSQSGHNTVSWYQQALGQGPQFIFQYYREEENGRGNFPPRFSGLQFPNYSSELNVNALELDDSALYLCASSLEGSATYEQYFGPGTRLTVT.

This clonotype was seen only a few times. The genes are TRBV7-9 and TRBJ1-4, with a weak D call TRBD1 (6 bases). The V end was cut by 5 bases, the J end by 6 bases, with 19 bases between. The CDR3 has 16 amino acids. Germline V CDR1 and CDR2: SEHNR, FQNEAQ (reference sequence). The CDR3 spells CASSPNLGARYEKLFF. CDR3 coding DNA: TGTGCCAGCAGCCCCAATCTGGGGGCGCGGTATGAAAAACTGTTTTTT.

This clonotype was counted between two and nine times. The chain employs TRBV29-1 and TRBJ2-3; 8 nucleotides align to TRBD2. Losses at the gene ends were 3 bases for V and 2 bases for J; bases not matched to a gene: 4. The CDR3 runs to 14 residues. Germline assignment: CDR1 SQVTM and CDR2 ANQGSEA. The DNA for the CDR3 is TGCAGCGTTGATGTGCGGGGGGCCACAGATACGCAGTATTTT. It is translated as CSVDVRGATDTQYF.

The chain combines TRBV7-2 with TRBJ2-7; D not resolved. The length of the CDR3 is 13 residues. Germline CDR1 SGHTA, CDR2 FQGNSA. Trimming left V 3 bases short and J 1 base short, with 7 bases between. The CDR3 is CASSLRKSYEQYF. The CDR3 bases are TGTGCCAGCAGCTTGCGGAAGTCCTACGAGCAGTACTTC.

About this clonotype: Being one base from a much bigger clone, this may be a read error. The DNA of the CDR3 is TGTGCCAGCAGCCTTGGCCCTGGGGGGGCCTACGATACGCAGTATTTT. This gives the protein CASSLGPGGAYDTQYF. The rearrangement links TRBV7-9 to TRBJ2-3, with D perhaps matching TRBD2 (7 bases). The CDR3 is 16 amino acids. The germline V gene encodes CDR1 SEHNR and CDR2 FQNEAQ (reference sequence). Trimming took off 5 bases at V and 6 bases at J, with 21 bases between the two ends. Using reference TRBV7-9 and TRBJ2-3 for the parts outside the CDR3, the full variable domain is DTGVSQNPRHKITKRGQNVTFRCDPISEHNRLYWYRQTLGQGPEFLTYFQNEAQLEKSRLLSDRFSAERPKGSFSTLEIQRTEQGDSAMYLCASSLGPGGAYDTQYFGPGTRLTVL.

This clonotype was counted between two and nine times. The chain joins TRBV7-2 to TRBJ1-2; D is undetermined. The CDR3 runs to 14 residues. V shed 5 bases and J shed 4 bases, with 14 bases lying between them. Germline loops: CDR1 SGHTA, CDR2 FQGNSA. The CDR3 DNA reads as TGTGCCAGCAGCACCGGACCGTCTCTCTATGGCTACACCTTC. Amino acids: CASSTGPSLYGYTF.

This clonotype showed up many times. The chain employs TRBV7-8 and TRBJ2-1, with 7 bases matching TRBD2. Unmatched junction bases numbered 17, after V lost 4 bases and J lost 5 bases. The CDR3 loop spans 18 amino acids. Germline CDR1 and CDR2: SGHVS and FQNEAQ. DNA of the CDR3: TGTGCCAGCAGCTCCATGGGAGGTCTAGCGGACTGGCACAATGAGCAGTTCTTC. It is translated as CASSSMGGLADWHNEQFF. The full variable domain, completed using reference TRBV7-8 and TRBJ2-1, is GAGVSQSPRYKVAKRGQDVALRCDPISGHVSLFWYQQALGQGPEFLTYFQNEAQLDKSGLPSDRFFAERPEGSVSTLKIQRTQQEDSAVYLCASSSMGGLADWHNEQFFGPGTRLTVL.

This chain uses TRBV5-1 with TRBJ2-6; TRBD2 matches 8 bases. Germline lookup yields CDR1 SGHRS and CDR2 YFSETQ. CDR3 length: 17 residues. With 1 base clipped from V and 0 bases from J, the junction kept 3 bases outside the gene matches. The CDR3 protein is CASSLLLAGSGANVLTF. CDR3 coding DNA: TGCGCCAGCAGCTTGTTGCTAGCGGGCTCTGGGGCCAACGTCCTGACTTTC.

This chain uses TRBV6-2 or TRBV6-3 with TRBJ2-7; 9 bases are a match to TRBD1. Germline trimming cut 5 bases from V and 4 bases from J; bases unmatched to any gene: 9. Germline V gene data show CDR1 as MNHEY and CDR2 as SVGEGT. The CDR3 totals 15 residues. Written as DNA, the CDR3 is TGTGCCAGCAGTCACGGGACAGGGATTCTATACGAGCAGTACTTC. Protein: CASSHGTGILYEQYF.